Each of the 26 T cell receptor beta chains below was sequenced from the same sample in a study of cytomegalovirus exposure and HLA in healthy donors. 13 Jbeta primers and 60 Vbeta primers were used for the PCR. Sequenced by immunoSEQ multiplex PCR; TCRdb stores in-frame clones only, minus some. The data contain about 120,000 clones, around 74% of them singletons. The specimen sequenced was PBMCs. These receptor sequences come from a man aged 55 to 70 in good health and CMV-seropositive.

This rearrangement joins TRBV29-1 to TRBJ2-2; perhaps TRBD1 as D (6 bases). The V gene's germline CDR1 is SQVTM and CDR2 ANQGSEA. The CDR3 contains 14 residues. Trimming removed 3 bases at V and 4 bases at J, with 12 bases between. The CDR3 region is CSVEGASRTGELFF. The DNA of the CDR3 is TGCAGCGTTGAGGGGGCCAGTCGCACCGGGGAGCTGTTTTTT.

This chain links TRBV12-5 with TRBJ2-1; possibly TRBD2 for D (6 bases). Trimming pared 7 bases from V and 5 bases from J, leaving 12 bases between. Germline CDR1 LGHNT, CDR2 FRNRAP. This CDR3 contains 13 residues. The CDR3 DNA sequence: TGTGCTAGTGTTGGAGGGCAGAACAATGAGCAGTTCTTC. It specifies CASVGGQNNEQFF. The entire variable domain, with the rest obtained from reference TRBV12-5 and TRBJ2-1, is as follows: DARVTQTPRHKVTEMGQEVTMRCQPILGHNTVFWYRQTMMQGLELLAYFRNRAPLDDSGMPKDRFSAEMPDATLATLKIQPSEPRDSAVYFCASVGGQNNEQFFGPGTRLTVL.

This clone was found a few times. The chain recombines TRBV7-2 with TRBJ2-5; D call uncertain. The CDR3 has 13 residues. V shed 5 bases and J shed 2 bases, with 9 bases lying between them. Germline loops: CDR1 SGHTA, CDR2 FQGNSA. DNA of the CDR3: TGTGCCAGCAGCCTAACTCTACAAGAGACCCAGTACTTC. Protein sequence: CASSLTLQETQYF.

The chain couples TRBV18 to TRBJ2-2; weak D call: TRBD1 (5 bases). This CDR3 contains 17 residues. Germline V gene sequence: CDR1 KGHSH, CDR2 LQKENI. V was trimmed by 3 bases and J by 2 bases, leaving 16 bases between them. CDR3 nucleotide sequence: TGTGCCAGCTCACCCCGCAGGGTTACGAGAAACACCGGGGAGCTGTTTTTT. It encodes CASSPRRVTRNTGELFF.

The CDR3 coding sequence is TGCGCCAGCAGCATCCACGAGAGGGGGAGCCTCACAGATACGCAGTATTTT. Residues: CASSIHERGSLTDTQYF. The chain combines TRBV5-1 with TRBJ2-3; a possible D gene is TRBD1 (6 bases). Trimming stripped 4 bases from V and 2 bases from J, with 20 bases between. The length of the CDR3 is 17 residues. Germline CDR1 SGHRS, CDR2 YFSETQ.

The genes are TRBV27 and TRBJ1-5, with a tentative D call TRBD1 (5 bases). V was trimmed by 5 bases and J by 4 bases, leaving 24 bases between them. The CDR3 covers 18 residues. Germline CDR1 reads MNHEY; CDR2 reads SMNVEV (reference sequence). CDR3 region: CASSPLSSGDRYNQPQHF. In nucleotides, the CDR3 is TGTGCCAGCAGTCCCCTCTCGTCGGGGGATCGGTATAATCAGCCCCAGCATTTT.

The chain is built from TRBV5-1 and TRBJ2-1, with 11 nucleotides matching TRBD2. V lost 2 bases and J lost 10; bases outside the gene matches: 8. The CDR3 is 15 amino acids. CDR1 is SGHRS, CDR2 YFSETQ, per germline. The DNA for the CDR3 is TGCGCCAGCAGCTTACTAGCGGGAGAGCCCCAGGAGCAGTTCTTC. Translating it yields CASSLLAGEPQEQFF.

A word on this clone: A read error may account for a junction end that differs from germline. V and J are TRBV7-3 and TRBJ2-1; 7 nucleotides agree with TRBD1. CDR1 is SGHTA and CDR2 is FQGTGA in the germline V gene. This CDR3 contains 15 residues. CDR3 bases: TGTGCTAGCAGCTTCGGACAGGCTATCCTCAATGAGCAGTTCTTC. Amino acids: CASSFGQAILNEQFF.

This chain uses TRBV7-2 with TRBJ2-3; 7 bases align to TRBD2. Germline CDR1 is SGHTA and CDR2 is FQGNSA. The CDR3 covers 15 residues. The V and J ends lost 3 bases and 0 bases, in that order; junction bases with no gene match: 3. CDR3 DNA: TGTGCCAGCAGCTTTCTGGGGGGGAGCACAGATACGCAGTATTTT. Its translation: CASSFLGGSTDTQYF.

This clone was counted a few times. This chain connects TRBV19 to TRBJ2-1; 7 bases agree with TRBD1. The CDR3 extends over 16 amino acids. Per the germline V gene, CDR1 is LNHDA and CDR2 is SQIVND (reference sequence). V lost 5 bases to trimming and J lost 0 bases; unmatched junction nucleotides: 7. The CDR3 reads CASSPYRGLSYNEQFF. In DNA form, the CDR3 reads TGTGCCAGTAGTCCGTACAGGGGTCTCTCCTACAATGAGCAGTTCTTC.

V and J are TRBV7-9 and TRBJ1-1; D is perhaps TRBD1 (6 bases). V was trimmed by 2 bases and J by 6 bases, leaving 13 bases between them. This CDR3 has 14 residues. CDR1 is SEHNR, CDR2 FQNEAQ, per germline (reference sequence). CDR3 region: CASSLQGMVPEAFF. The CDR3 bases are TGTGCCAGCAGCTTACAGGGGATGGTCCCTGAAGCTTTCTTT. The full variable domain, its missing parts supplied by reference TRBV7-9 and TRBJ1-1, is DTGVSQNPRHKITKRGQNVTFRCDPISEHNRLYWYRQTLGQGPEFLTYFQNEAQLEKSRLLSDRFSAERPKGSFSTLEIQRTEQGDSAMYLCASSLQGMVPEAFFGQGTRLTVV.

V usage is TRBV9 and J usage is TRBJ2-1, with 8 bases that match TRBD2. The CDR3 covers 14 residues. Germline V gene data show CDR1 as SGDLS and CDR2 as YYNGEE. V lost 4 bases to trimming and J lost 15 bases; unmatched junction nucleotides: 15. The CDR3 reads CASSPPPGLAGPFF. The CDR3 DNA is TGTGCCAGCAGCCCCCCCCCAGGGCTAGCGGGTCCGTTCTTC.

A single count supports this clone. The chain joins TRBV7-8 to TRBJ2-7, with D possibly matching TRBD2 (5 bases). This CDR3 region has 14 residues. Trimming cost V 5 bases and J 4 bases, with 15 bases left between them. Germline lookup yields CDR1 SGHVS and CDR2 FQNEAQ. The CDR3, as DNA: TGTGCCAGCAGCCAGAAGAGGGTGAGGTACGAGCAGTACTTC. Amino acid sequence: CASSQKRVRYEQYF. Variable domain in full (rest from reference TRBV7-8 and TRBJ2-7): GAGVSQSPRYKVAKRGQDVALRCDPISGHVSLFWYQQALGQGPEFLTYFQNEAQLDKSGLPSDRFFAERPEGSVSTLKIQRTQQEDSAVYLCASSQKRVRYEQYFGPGTRLTVT.

This clone occurred once. V and J are TRBV12-5 and TRBJ1-1, with no clear D. The CDR3 runs to 17 residues. Germline V gene data show CDR1 as LGHNT and CDR2 as FRNRAP. The V gene lost 4 bases and the J gene lost 0 bases, with 18 bases spanning the gap. This chain's CDR3 is CASGWGGREHMNTEAFF. The CDR3 DNA sequence: TGTGCTAGTGGTTGGGGAGGCAGAGAACACATGAACACTGAAGCTTTCTTT.

The chain employs TRBV5-6 and TRBJ2-7; D remains unclear. V dropped 0 bases and J dropped 2 bases, with 9 bases sitting between them. Germline V gene data show CDR1 as SGHDT and CDR2 as YYEEEE. The CDR3 is 14 residues long. In nucleotides, the CDR3 is TGTGCCAGCAGCTTGGTCAGGCCTGCCTACGAGCAGTACTTC. Residues: CASSLVRPAYEQYF.

The chain uses TRBV11-2 and TRBJ2-7; 7 bases line up with TRBD2. V lost 8 bases to trimming and J lost 2 bases; unmatched junction nucleotides: 6. The CDR3 length is 13 residues. Per germline, CDR1 SGHAT and CDR2 FQNNGV. The CDR3 DNA reads as TGTGCCAGCTCGGGGGGTTTGGCCTACGAGCAGTACTTC. Its protein product is CASSGGLAYEQYF. The variable domain in full, completed from reference TRBV11-2 and TRBJ2-7, reads EAGVAQSPRYKIIEKRQSVAFWCNPISGHATLYWYQQILGQGPKLLIQFQNNGVVDDSQLPKDRFSAERLKGVDSTLKIQPAKLEDSAVYLCASSGGLAYEQYFGPGTRLTVT.

In its sample, this clone was seen a few times. This chain uses TRBV5-4 with TRBJ1-1, with D maybe TRBD1 (6 bases). Deletions cut 4 bases from V and 6 bases from J, with 16 bases between. Germline V gene data show CDR1 as SGHNT and CDR2 as YYREEE (reference sequence). This CDR3 has 14 amino acids. This CDR3 reads CASSPGQSTAEAFF. CDR3 sequence (DNA): TGTGCCAGCAGCCCCGGACAGTCCACCGCTGAAGCTTTCTTT.

This chain joins TRBV27 and TRBJ1-5; 8 nucleotides line up with TRBD1. This CDR3 comprises 16 residues. Germline lookup yields CDR1 MNHEY and CDR2 SMNVEV (reference sequence). Trimming took 5 bases from V and 0 from J; bases not matched to a gene: 6. The DNA for the CDR3 is TGTGCCAGCAGTCCTACGACAGGGGTTAGCAATCAGCCCCAGCATTTT. It specifies CASSPTTGVSNQPQHF.

In this sample, this clone turned up a few times. The rearrangement uses TRBV20-1 and TRBJ1-2, with 9 bases aligning to TRBD1. J lost 8 bases, V lost 6 bases, and 4 bases had no gene match. CDR1 and CDR2 (germline): DFQATT, SNEGSKA (reference sequence). The CDR3 is 11 amino acids. The CDR3 loop is CSATGGRGYTF. For the CDR3, the DNA is TGCAGTGCCACAGGGGGCCGGGGCTACACCTTC.

V usage is TRBV28 and J usage is TRBJ1-1; D unresolved. The germline V gene has CDR1 MDHEN and CDR2 SYDVKM. V gave up 7 bases and J gave up 0 bases, with 12 bases separating them. There are 14 residues in the CDR3. The CDR3 here is CASTPWTVNTEAFF. Here the CDR3 DNA reads TGTGCCAGCACCCCTTGGACTGTGAACACTGAAGCTTTCTTT.

This clone was observed a few times. V gene TRBV19 combines with J gene TRBJ2-2, with unresolved D. The V gene's germline CDR1 is LNHDA and CDR2 SQIVND (reference sequence). The length of the CDR3 is 15 residues. The V gene lost 0 bases and the J gene lost 5 bases, with 10 bases spanning the gap. This chain's CDR3 is CASSIDLSLTGELFF. CDR3 sequence (DNA): TGTGCCAGTAGTATAGATCTGAGTCTAACCGGGGAGCTGTTTTTT. Together with reference TRBV19 and TRBJ2-2, the CDR3 gives the full variable domain: DGGITQSPKYLFRKEGQNVTLSCEQNLNHDAMYWYRQDPGQGLRLIYYSQIVNDFQKGDIAEGYSVSREKKESFPLTVTSAQKNPTAFYLCASSIDLSLTGELFFGEGSRLTVL.

The chain couples TRBV2 to TRBJ1-1; TRBD1 agrees at 7 bases. This CDR3 is 15 amino acids long. Germline V gene lookup returns CDR1 SNHLY and CDR2 FYNNEI. The V and J ends lost 8 bases and 1 base, in that order; junction bases with no gene match: 10. The CDR3 is CASDLTGRKNTEAFF. CDR3 DNA sequence: TGTGCCAGCGATTTGACAGGGAGAAAGAACACTGAAGCTTTCTTT.

Comments on this clone: One end of the junction does not line up with germline, which may come from a read error. The chain has TRBV5-1 and TRBJ2-6; D may be TRBD1 (5 bases). The germline CDR1 and CDR2 sequences are SGHRS and YFSETQ. CDR3 size: 14 residues. The CDR3 reads CASSLGAGANGLTF. The CDR3 region has the DNA TGCGCCAGCAGCTTGGGGGCTGGGGCCAACGGCCTGACTTTC.

This chain links TRBV7-2 with TRBJ1-5; 7 nucleotides match TRBD1. J gave up 3 bases and V 3 bases, and 2 bases lay outside the gene matches. Germline V gene sequence: CDR1 SGHTA, CDR2 FQGNSA. The CDR3 sequence is 14 residues long. The CDR3 is CASSLGQLNQPQHF. In DNA form, the CDR3 reads TGTGCCAGCAGCTTGGGACAGCTCAATCAGCCCCAGCATTTT. The entire variable domain, with the rest obtained from reference TRBV7-2 and TRBJ1-5, is as follows: GAGVSQSPSNKVTEKGKDVELRCDPISGHTALYWYRQSLGQGLEFLIYFQGNSAPDKSGLPSDRFSAERTGGSVSTLTIQRTQQEDSAVYLCASSLGQLNQPQHFGDGTRLSIL.

This clone has just one count. The rearrangement joins TRBV6-4 to TRBJ2-5, with 12 bases matching TRBD1. This CDR3 contains 14 residues. Per germline, CDR1 MRHNA and CDR2 SNTAGT. V dropped 8 bases and J dropped 4; count of bases not matched to a gene: 5. The CDR3 reads CASLRDRGLETQYF. DNA of the CDR3: TGTGCCAGCCTCCGGGACAGGGGGCTAGAGACCCAGTACTTC.

This chain joins TRBV2 and TRBJ1-5; 9 bases agree with TRBD1. V lost 7 bases, J lost 6 bases, and 10 bases stayed unmatched. This CDR3 has 15 amino acids. Per the germline V gene, CDR1 is SNHLY and CDR2 is FYNNEI. Here the CDR3 reads CASTKDRGVIQPQHF. CDR3 bases: TGTGCCAGCACCAAAGACAGGGGGGTGATTCAGCCCCAGCATTTT.